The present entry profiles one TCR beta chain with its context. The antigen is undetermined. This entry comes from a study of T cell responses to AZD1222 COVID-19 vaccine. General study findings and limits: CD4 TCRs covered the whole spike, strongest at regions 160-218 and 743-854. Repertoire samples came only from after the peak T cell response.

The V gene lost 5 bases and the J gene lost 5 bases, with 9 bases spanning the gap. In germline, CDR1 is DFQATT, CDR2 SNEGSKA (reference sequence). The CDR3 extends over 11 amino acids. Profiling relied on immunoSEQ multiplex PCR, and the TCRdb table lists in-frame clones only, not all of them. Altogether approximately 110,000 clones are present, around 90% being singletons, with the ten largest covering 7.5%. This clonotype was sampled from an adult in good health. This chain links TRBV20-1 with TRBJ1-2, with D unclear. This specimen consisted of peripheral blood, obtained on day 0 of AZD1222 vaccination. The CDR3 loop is CSARTRYGYTF. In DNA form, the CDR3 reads TGCAGTGCTCGGACGAGGTATGGCTACACCTTC.